This passage covers 32 T cell receptor beta chains from one sample sequenced in a study of radiation and T cells in renal cell carcinoma (dated by TCRdb to about 2020). The sample's time point label, in plain terms: blood 2 weeks post-SBRT. What the treatment or condition label conveys for this sample: 15 Gy SBRT to primary tumor, nephrectomy 4 weeks later. The method behind the library was the immunoSEQ multiplex PCR assay. Entries here come from immuneACCESS through TCRdb and include only in-frame sequences with V and J called. Some clones fail to appear in such tables; in the studies checked, an unresolved V gene covers under half of the shortfall, and the cause of the remainder is unknown. The sample table lists 150,000 to 160,000 clones, roughly 90% of them with a count of one. 10% to 15% of the sample is in the top ten clones. This material consisted of blood, taken from a patient whose treatment included radiotherapy and nephrectomy. These receptors were taken from a woman aged 50 to 65 with renal cell carcinoma.

This chain connects TRBV29-1 to TRBJ1-4, with a tentative D call TRBD1 (5 bases). This CDR3 comprises 16 residues. V gave up 6 bases and J gave up 0 bases, with 17 bases separating them. Germline-derived CDR1 and CDR2 are SQVTM and ANQGSEA. CDR3 bases: TGCAGCGTAACCAAGGCGGGGACCTCAACTAATGAAAAACTGTTTTTT. Encoded protein: CSVTKAGTSTNEKLFF.

This chain links TRBV5-1 with TRBJ1-1; a possible D gene is TRBD1 (5 bases). V shed 2 bases and J shed 1 base, with 9 bases lying between them. CDR3 length: 14 residues. Germline lookup yields CDR1 SGHRS and CDR2 YFSETQ. The CDR3 region has the DNA TGCGCCAGCAGCTTCCAGGGACCGAACACTGAAGCTTTCTTT. It translates to CASSFQGPNTEAFF.

This clone was detected only once. The chain carries TRBV19 and TRBJ1-5, with D maybe TRBD1 (5 bases). The CDR3 covers 13 residues. The V gene's germline CDR1 is LNHDA and CDR2 SQIVND (reference sequence). Trimming stripped 5 bases from V and 5 bases from J, with 10 bases between. CDR3 amino acids: CASSPWGYQPQHF. The CDR3 nucleotides read TGTGCCAGTAGTCCCTGGGGCTATCAGCCCCAGCATTTT.

The chain uses TRBV6-5 and TRBJ1-2, with D hard to call. Trimming shortened V by 0 bases and J by 2 bases, and 10 bases separated the two germline ends. This CDR3 region has 15 residues. Germline V gene sequence: CDR1 MNHEY, CDR2 SVGAGI. CDR3: CASSYSMGNNYGYTF. For the CDR3, the DNA is TGTGCCAGCAGTTACTCGATGGGGAACAACTATGGCTACACCTTC.

This chain joins TRBV6-5 and TRBJ1-6; D possibly corresponds to TRBD1 (6 bases). Germline V gives CDR1 MNHEY, CDR2 SVGAGI. The CDR3 length is 15 residues. Trimming cost V 2 bases and J 10 bases, with 15 bases left between them. CDR3 sequence reads: CASSYRAGARSPLHF. The CDR3, as DNA: TGTGCCAGCAGTTACCGGGCAGGGGCGAGGTCACCCCTCCACTTT.

V and J are TRBV30 and TRBJ2-7, with TRBD1 matching over 9 bases. The CDR3 is made up of 14 amino acids. Germline CDR1 GTSNPN, CDR2 SVGIG (reference sequence). With V trimmed by 5 bases and J by 0 bases, 5 bases remained unmatched. CDR3 sequence (DNA): TGTGCCTGGGTGACAGGGGGTGACTCCTACGAGCAGTACTTC. Its translation: CAWVTGGDSYEQYF.

This rearrangement joins TRBV6-5 to TRBJ1-1; tentative D call: TRBD1 (6 bases). Deletions cut 6 bases from V and 0 bases from J, with 11 bases between. CDR1 is MNHEY and CDR2 is SVGAGI in the germline V gene. CDR3 length: 14 amino acids. CDR3: CASSNRDLNTEAFF. The CDR3 DNA reads TGTGCCAGCAGCAACAGGGATCTGAACACTGAAGCTTTCTTT.

V is TRBV19 and J is TRBJ2-3; D is unclear. The CDR3 totals 14 residues. Germline lookup yields CDR1 LNHDA and CDR2 SQIVND (reference sequence). The V and J ends lost 3 bases and 4 bases respectively, with 11 bases between them. This CDR3 is CASSIDSVADTQYF. As DNA, the CDR3 is TGTGCCAGTAGTATTGACTCAGTGGCAGATACGCAGTATTTT.

V and J are TRBV2 and TRBJ2-5; 9 positions agree with TRBD2. This CDR3 is built from 15 residues. The junction had 13 bases not matched to a gene; V was cut back by 1 base and J by 13 bases. Germline values: CDR1 SNHLY, CDR2 FYNNEI. In DNA, the CDR3 is TGTGCCAGCAGTGAAGGAATTAGCGGGGGCCCCCCCCGGTACTTC. It encodes CASSEGISGGPPRYF.

V gene TRBV7-9 combines with J gene TRBJ2-7; D may be TRBD2 (6 bases). V was clipped by 1 base and J by 5 bases, with 12 bases between them. CDR3 size: 14 residues. Germline V gives CDR1 SEHNR, CDR2 FQNEAQ (reference sequence). DNA for the CDR3: TGTGCCAGCAGCTTAGGGGGGGACTGGGACGAGCAGTACTTC. Its protein is CASSLGGDWDEQYF.

J is TRBJ2-2 and V is TRBV9, with D tentatively TRBD1 or TRBD2 (5 bases each). CDR1 and CDR2 (germline): SGDLS, YYNGEE. The CDR3 loop spans 15 amino acids. Trimming removed 4 bases at V and 0 bases at J, with 10 bases between. The CDR3 here is CASSPRGANTGELFF. The CDR3 DNA reads as TGTGCCAGCAGCCCTCGGGGCGCGAACACCGGGGAGCTGTTTTTT.

The CDR3 protein is CSVAPGLAGNEQFF. The CDR3 coding sequence is TGCAGCGTCGCCCCCGGGCTAGCGGGCAATGAGCAGTTCTTC. The V and J genes are TRBV29-1 and TRBJ2-1; 8 bases are a match to TRBD2. The CDR3 loop spans 14 amino acids. Germline CDR1 and CDR2: SQVTM and ANQGSEA. Trimming cost V 6 bases and J 6 bases; bases outside gene matches: 10.

The chain employs TRBV4-3 and TRBJ1-4; no clear D. Germline V CDR1 and CDR2: LGHNA, YSLEER. Deletions cut 0 bases from V and 0 bases from J, with 5 bases between. The CDR3 runs 15 residues. For the CDR3, the DNA is TGCGCCAGCAGCCAAGACGCAGCAACTAATGAAAAACTGTTTTTT. The encoded protein is CASSQDAATNEKLFF.

V and J are TRBV7-2 and TRBJ1-5, with D maybe TRBD1 (6 bases). Trimming shortened V by 4 bases and J by 4 bases, and 14 bases separated the two germline ends. The germline gives CDR1 SGHTA, CDR2 FQGNSA. The CDR3 covers 15 residues. The CDR3 spells CASSSYGTPNQPQHF. The CDR3 nucleotides are TGTGCCAGCAGCTCGTACGGGACACCTAATCAGCCCCAGCATTTT.

V gene TRBV28 combines with J gene TRBJ1-6; D gene uncertain. CDR1 is MDHEN, CDR2 SYDVKM, per germline. The V end was cut by 7 bases, the J end by 0 bases, with 7 bases between. The CDR3 sequence is 14 residues long. The CDR3 sequence is CASIISSYNSPLHF. In DNA form, the CDR3 reads TGTGCCAGCATCATTAGCTCCTATAATTCACCCCTCCACTTT. Drawing the rest from reference TRBV28 and TRBJ1-6, the complete variable domain is DVKVTQSSRYLVKRTGEKVFLECVQDMDHENMFWYRQDPGLGLRLIYFSYDVKMKEKGDIPEGYSVSREKKERFSLILESASTNQTSMYLCASIISSYNSPLHFGNGTRLTVT.

The chain uses TRBV15 and TRBJ1-6; a possible D gene is TRBD1 (6 bases). V was trimmed by 2 bases and J by 2 bases, leaving 10 bases between them. The CDR3 is 16 residues long. Per the germline V gene, CDR1 is LNHNV and CDR2 is YYDKDF (reference sequence). The CDR3 DNA reads as TGTGCCACCAGCAGACCCGACAGGCCCTATAATTCACCCCTCCACTTT. Translation gives CATSRPDRPYNSPLHF.

In nucleotides, the CDR3 is TGTGCCAGCAGCCAACGGGACAGGGGATTCGAATTGGTCTACGAGCAGTACTTC. Protein: CASSQRDRGFELVYEQYF. This sequence joins TRBV7-2 and TRBJ2-7; 10 nucleotides align to TRBD1. The CDR3 sequence is 18 residues long. Germline values: CDR1 SGHTA, CDR2 FQGNSA. The V and J ends lost 5 bases and 3 bases, in that order; junction bases with no gene match: 16.

The DNA of the CDR3 is TGTGCCAGCAGCTTTAATGAGCAGTTCTTC. This gives the protein CASSFNEQFF. The chain recombines TRBV7-2 with TRBJ2-1, with D hard to call. The CDR3 has 10 residues. Trimming took off 3 bases at V and 7 bases at J, with 1 base between the two ends. Germline V gene sequence: CDR1 SGHTA, CDR2 FQGNSA.

The CDR3 sequence is CASSVAPVIADTQYF. The CDR3 DNA reads as TGTGCCAGCAGCGTAGCACCAGTAATCGCAGATACGCAGTATTTT. The V gene is TRBV9, the J gene TRBJ2-3; no clear D. Germline values: CDR1 SGDLS, CDR2 YYNGEE. The CDR3 loop spans 15 amino acids. V was shortened by 0 bases and J by 4 bases, with 12 bases between the two germline ends. Combining the CDR3 with reference TRBV9 and TRBJ2-3 gives the whole variable domain DSGVTQTPKHLITATGQRVTLRCSPRSGDLSVYWYQQSLDQGLQFLIQYYNGEERAKGNILERFSAQQFPDLHSELNLSSLELGDSALYFCASSVAPVIADTQYFGPGTRLTVL.

This sequence joins TRBV19 and TRBJ2-4, with TRBD2 identical over 12 bases. The junction had 13 bases not matched to a gene; V was cut back by 4 bases and J by 3 bases. Looked up from germline, CDR1 is LNHDA and CDR2 is SQIVND (reference sequence). The CDR3 has 19 residues. CDR3 sequence (DNA): TGTGCCAGTAGTACCATACTAGCGGGGGGCCCCGATGTCAAAAACATTCAGTACTTC. Translated, it gives CASSTILAGGPDVKNIQYF.

This chain's CDR3 is CASSPPGVNEQFF. In DNA form, the CDR3 reads TGTGCCAGCTCACCCCCCGGGGTCAATGAGCAGTTCTTC. This chain uses TRBV18 with TRBJ2-1; tentative D call: TRBD2 (5 bases). Between the trimmed V and J ends, which lost 3 bases and 6 bases, there was a span of 9 bases. The V gene's germline CDR1 is KGHSH and CDR2 LQKENI. This CDR3 has 13 amino acids.

The rearrangement links TRBV9 to TRBJ2-3; 12 nucleotides line up with TRBD2. The CDR3 loop spans 15 amino acids. CDR1 SGDLS and CDR2 YYNGEE come from the germline V gene. Trimming took 4 bases from V and 2 from J; bases not matched to a gene: 2. In DNA form, the CDR3 reads TGTGCCAGCAGCTGGACTAGCGGGAACACAGATACGCAGTATTTT. As protein: CASSWTSGNTDTQYF. Full variable domain (remainder filled in from reference TRBV9 and TRBJ2-3): DSGVTQTPKHLITATGQRVTLRCSPRSGDLSVYWYQQSLDQGLQFLIQYYNGEERAKGNILERFSAQQFPDLHSELNLSSLELGDSALYFCASSWTSGNTDTQYFGPGTRLTVL.

The V and J genes are TRBV9 and TRBJ1-6; D gene unclear. Germline CDR1 is SGDLS and CDR2 is YYNGEE. The V end lost 0 bases, the J end lost 5 bases, and 12 bases lay between the germline ends. The CDR3 extends over 16 amino acids. CDR3 loop: CASSVGAVSNNSPLHF. CDR3 coding DNA: TGTGCCAGCAGCGTAGGGGCAGTATCAAATAATTCACCCCTCCACTTT.

V usage is TRBV18 and J usage is TRBJ1-2, with TRBD1 matching over 7 bases. Germline V gene sequence: CDR1 KGHSH, CDR2 LQKENI. The length of the CDR3 is 13 residues. V was pared by 5 bases and J by 4 bases, with 4 bases of the junction left unmatched. The CDR3 protein is CASSSGQSYGYTF. CDR3 nucleotide sequence: TGTGCCAGCTCATCGGGACAGAGCTATGGCTACACCTTC. Full variable domain (remainder filled in from reference TRBV18 and TRBJ1-2): NAGVMQNPRHLVRRRGQEARLRCSPMKGHSHVYWYRQLPEEGLKFMVYLQKENIIDESGMPKERFSAEFPKEGPSILRIQQVVRGDSAAYFCASSSGQSYGYTFGSGTRLTVV.

The chain uses TRBV7-9 and TRBJ2-5; no clear D gene. V dropped 0 bases and J dropped 5 bases, with 13 bases sitting between them. The CDR3 contains 15 residues. The germline V gene encodes CDR1 SEHNR and CDR2 FQNEAQ (reference sequence). The CDR3 DNA reads TGTGCCAGCAGCTTAGCGCTAGGGCCGGCCGAGACCCAGTACTTC. This encodes CASSLALGPAETQYF.

This clone turned up a few times. The chain uses TRBV7-3 and TRBJ1-6, with D possibly matching TRBD1 (6 bases). Germline V gene data show CDR1 as SGHTA and CDR2 as FQGTGA. The V end lost 5 bases, the J end lost 6 bases, and 11 bases lay between the germline ends. The CDR3 covers 14 residues. The CDR3 protein is CASSQTGSNSPLHF. Written as DNA, the CDR3 is TGTGCCAGCAGCCAAACAGGGAGTAATTCACCCCTCCACTTT.

This sequence joins TRBV19 and TRBJ1-1, with unresolved D. Between the trimmed V and J ends, which lost 1 base and 11 bases, there was a span of 8 bases. This CDR3 is 11 amino acids long. Germline loops: CDR1 LNHDA, CDR2 SQIVND (reference sequence). The CDR3 sequence is CASSIGFLAFF. As DNA, the CDR3 is TGTGCCAGTAGTATAGGGTTCTTGGCTTTCTTT.

V gene TRBV19 combines with J gene TRBJ1-2; D remains unclear. CDR1 and CDR2 from the germline V gene are LNHDA and SQIVND (reference sequence). The CDR3 loop spans 12 amino acids. Between the trimmed V and J ends, which lost 10 bases and 5 bases, there was a span of 14 bases. CDR3 sequence: CATSPPGYGYTF. CDR3 nucleotide sequence: TGTGCCACCAGCCCTCCGGGATATGGCTACACCTTC.

V usage is TRBV6-5 and J usage is TRBJ1-1, with 8 nucleotides matching TRBD1. The germline V gene has CDR1 MNHEY and CDR2 SVGAGI. Trimming removed 6 bases from V and 0 bases from J; junction bases left unmatched: 6. The CDR3 totals 15 residues. The CDR3 reads CASRTGVFMNTEAFF. DNA of the CDR3: TGTGCCAGCAGGACAGGGGTCTTCATGAACACTGAAGCTTTCTTT.

This chain links TRBV9 with TRBJ2-2, with unresolved D. The CDR3 has 12 residues. V lost 4 bases and J lost 5, with 6 bases in between. The V gene's germline CDR1 is SGDLS and CDR2 YYNGEE. The CDR3 region is CASSNPTGELFF. CDR3 nucleotides: TGTGCCAGCAGCAACCCAACCGGGGAGCTGTTTTTT. Full variable domain (missing parts from reference TRBV9 and TRBJ2-2): DSGVTQTPKHLITATGQRVTLRCSPRSGDLSVYWYQQSLDQGLQFLIQYYNGEERAKGNILERFSAQQFPDLHSELNLSSLELGDSALYFCASSNPTGELFFGEGSRLTVL.

The CDR3 DNA is TGTGCCAGCAGCTCCTCGGGACTACACTACGAGCAGTACTTC. This codes for CASSSSGLHYEQYF. The chain is built from TRBV5-4 and TRBJ2-7; 7 positions agree with TRBD2. This CDR3 has 14 amino acids. From germline, CDR1 is SGHNT and CDR2 YYREEE (reference sequence). The ends lost 3 bases at V and 3 bases at J; junction bases unmatched: 6.

Written as DNA, the CDR3 is TGTGCCAGCAGCACCCACGGTATTCAGGTCCTTGGCTACACCTTC. As protein: CASSTHGIQVLGYTF. V is TRBV5-6 and J is TRBJ1-2, with D uncertain. The CDR3 length is 15 residues. The germline gives CDR1 SGHDT, CDR2 YYEEEE. The germline V and J ends were trimmed by 4 bases and 7 bases, with 20 bases remaining between them.